This entry lists 18 T cell receptor beta chains sequenced from one sample in a study of T cell responses to AZD1222 COVID-19 vaccine. The method was immunoSEQ multiplex PCR; TCRdb's version includes in-frame clones alone and lacks a portion of them. The table includes around 85,000 clones, roughly 90% detected once. The specimen was peripheral blood, collected 28 days after the second AZD1222 dose. These receptors came from an adult who received the AZD1222 COVID-19 vaccine.

The J gene is TRBJ1-1, the V gene TRBV10-3; D gene uncertain. The CDR3 extends over 15 amino acids. Trimming stripped 0 bases from V and 1 base from J, with 9 bases between. Germline CDR1 reads ENHRY; CDR2 reads SYGVKD. The CDR3 here is CAISESERENTEAFF. CDR3 DNA sequence: TGTGCCATCAGTGAGTCGGAGAGGGAGAACACTGAAGCTTTCTTT.

The J gene is TRBJ1-1, the V gene TRBV7-9; D gene unclear. V lost 5 bases and J 2 bases, leaving 6 bases between the germline ends. Germline CDR1 reads SEHNR; CDR2 reads FQNEAQ (reference sequence). The CDR3 extends over 12 amino acids. CDR3 sequence: CASSVVNTEAFF. The CDR3 coding sequence is TGTGCCAGCAGCGTAGTTAACACTGAAGCTTTCTTT.

CDR3 coding DNA: TGTGCCAGCAGTCAGGCATTCGCCGAGGTGTTTTTT. Protein sequence: CASSQAFAEVFF. The rearrangement joins TRBV6-5 to TRBJ1-4; D is ambiguous. The V end was cut by 5 bases, the J end by 15 bases, with 16 bases between. The germline gives CDR1 MNHEY, CDR2 SVGAGI. This CDR3 has 12 amino acids.

The chain couples TRBV5-1 to TRBJ1-6, with D possibly being TRBD1 (5 bases). Trimming stripped 0 bases from V and 9 bases from J, with 10 bases between. CDR1 is SGHRS and CDR2 is YFSETQ in the germline V gene. The CDR3 runs 14 residues. CDR3 sequence reads: CASSLGQGFSPLHF. The CDR3 coding sequence is TGCGCCAGCAGCTTGGGGCAGGGATTTTCACCCCTCCACTTT.

The chain combines TRBV29-1 with TRBJ2-1, with D perhaps matching TRBD2 (6 bases). V was shortened by 4 bases and J by 9 bases, with 13 bases between the two germline ends. The CDR3 spans 12 residues. Per the germline V gene, CDR1 is SQVTM and CDR2 is ANQGSEA. CDR3 in DNA: TGCAGCGTTGCCACTAGCCAGGGTGAGCAGTTCTTC. It yields the protein CSVATSQGEQFF.

V and J are TRBV4-2 and TRBJ2-5; D gene unclear. The germline V and J ends were trimmed by 0 bases and 7 bases, with 15 bases remaining between them. The germline V gene has CDR1 LGHNA and CDR2 YNFKEQ. CDR3 length: 15 residues. CDR3 in amino acids: CASSQESGVRGTQYF. CDR3 nucleotides: TGTGCCAGCAGCCAAGAATCGGGTGTAAGAGGGACCCAGTACTTC.

The gene calls are TRBV6-2 or TRBV6-3 and TRBJ1-2; 8 bases line up with TRBD1. The CDR3 runs to 13 residues. Germline CDR1 and CDR2: MNHEY and SVGEGT. V lost 6 bases to trimming and J lost 4 bases; unmatched junction nucleotides: 4. CDR3 region: CASSIGQGYGYTF. The CDR3 DNA reads as TGTGCCAGCAGCATCGGACAGGGCTATGGCTACACCTTC.

V and J are TRBV24-1 and TRBJ2-1, with TRBD2 identical over 15 bases. Trimming at V came to 4 bases and at J to 14 bases, leaving 8 bases not matched to a gene. Germline V gene data show CDR1 as KGHDR and CDR2 as SFDVKD. There are 15 residues in the CDR3. CDR3 bases: TGTGCCACCAGTGACCCCGGGACTAGCGGGGGGTACAAGTTCTTC. Its translation is CATSDPGTSGGYKFF.

The genes are TRBV6-5 and TRBJ2-7, with 9 bases aligning to TRBD1. The trim removed 6 bases at V and 3 bases at J, leaving 6 bases unmatched. CDR1 is MNHEY, CDR2 SVGAGI, per germline. This CDR3 region has 14 residues. CDR3 DNA sequence: TGTGCCAGCAGAGACACAGGGGGCCGCTACGAGCAGTACTTC. This sequence encodes CASRDTGGRYEQYF.

The J gene is TRBJ2-4, the V gene TRBV6-2 or TRBV6-3; the D gene is possibly TRBD2 (5 bases). The CDR3 runs to 15 residues. V was pared by 4 bases and J by 3 bases, with 13 bases between. The germline V gene has CDR1 MNHEY and CDR2 SVGEGT. In DNA form, the CDR3 reads TGTGCCAGCAGTTCTCCGGGGTCTGGCAAAAACATTCAGTACTTC. This sequence encodes CASSSPGSGKNIQYF.

The V and J genes are TRBV12-3 or TRBV12-4 and TRBJ2-7; no reliable D call. This CDR3 is built from 11 residues. The V end lost 1 base, the J end lost 6 bases, and 4 bases lay between the germline ends. The DNA of the CDR3 is TGTGCCAGCAGTTTAGGGCGCGAGCAGTACTTC. As protein: CASSLGREQYF.

The V gene is TRBV9, the J gene TRBJ2-7; D not certain. This CDR3 spans 13 amino acids. Trimming shortened V by 0 bases and J by 3 bases, and 7 bases separated the two germline ends. Germline assignment: CDR1 SGDLS and CDR2 YYNGEE. CDR3 DNA: TGTGCCAGCAGCGTAGACCAGGACTACGAGCAGTACTTC. Its translation is CASSVDQDYEQYF.

V is TRBV6-5 and J is TRBJ1-2, with TRBD1 matching 9 bases. CDR1 is MNHEY and CDR2 is SVGAGI in the germline V gene. V was clipped by 4 bases and J by 4 bases; unmatched bases: 4. The CDR3 totals 14 residues. The CDR3 nucleotides read TGTGCCAGCAGTTCCCGGGACAGGGTCTATGGCTACACCTTC. Encoded protein: CASSSRDRVYGYTF.

V and J are TRBV28 and TRBJ2-7; unclear D gene. Germline V gene lookup returns CDR1 MDHEN and CDR2 SYDVKM. V was trimmed by 7 bases and J by 5 bases, leaving 18 bases between them. This CDR3 has 14 amino acids. The CDR3 DNA reads as TGTGCCAGCACAACTGGACCGAGTAAGGACGAGCAGTACTTC. Residues: CASTTGPSKDEQYF.

V and J are TRBV3-1 (or the pseudogene TRBV3-2) and TRBJ1-2; D not resolved. The length of the CDR3 is 15 residues. Germline V gene data show CDR1 as LGHDT and CDR2 as YNNKEL (reference sequence). With 3 bases removed from V and 7 bases from J, the gap between germline ends came to 18 bases. The CDR3 region has the DNA TGTGCCAGCAGCCAGGCGCAGGCCGGGGTGGGTGGCTACACCTTC. Protein product: CASSQAQAGVGGYTF.

This clone was observed a single time. The genes are TRBV24-1 and TRBJ2-1; D is possibly TRBD2 (5 bases). V was trimmed by 0 bases and J by 0 bases, leaving 14 bases between them. In germline, CDR1 is KGHDR, CDR2 SFDVKD. CDR3 length equals 18 residues. The CDR3 DNA reads TGTGCCACCAGTGATTTGCGAGGGTCAGCGAGCTCCTACAATGAGCAGTTCTTC. Residues: CATSDLRGSASSYNEQFF.

This chain connects TRBV7-2 to TRBJ1-1; D perhaps matches TRBD1 (6 bases). The CDR3 length is 14 residues. In germline, CDR1 is SGHTA, CDR2 FQGNSA. The V end lost 8 bases, the J end lost 3 bases, and 16 bases lay between the germline ends. DNA for the CDR3: TGTGCCAGCCGAATATTTGGGGGCGACACTGAAGCTTTCTTT. This codes for CASRIFGGDTEAFF.

The J gene is TRBJ1-5, the V gene TRBV6-6; weak D call: TRBD1 (6 bases). This CDR3 region has 15 residues. CDR1 is MNHNY, CDR2 SVGAGI, per germline (reference sequence). V lost 5 bases, J lost 1 base, and 12 bases lay in between. CDR3 DNA: TGTGCCAGCAGTCCCCCGGGGGCGAGCAATCAGCCCCAGCATTTT. It codes for CASSPPGASNQPQHF.